A single sample gave rise to the 27 T cell receptor beta chains below, sequenced in a study of metastatic and nonmetastatic thyroid tumors. TCRdb re-analyzed the PCR reads using MiXCR. The repertoire has tens of thousands of clones, roughly 24% of them found once; the top ten carry more than 12%. Patients were all untreated before their thyroid surgery. The sequencing sample was made of tumor tissue. The receptors come from a female donor with papillary thyroid cancer or a benign thyroid nodule (not recorded which). Some clones in this sample may be carry-over from other donors' samples.

About this clone: One junction end does not reproduce the germline sequence, and a read error may be involved. The CDR3: CSARWVGQGDTGGELSF. CDR3 sequence (DNA): TGCAGTGCTAGGTGGGTGGGACAGGGGGATACTGGCGGGGAGCTGTCTTTT. This sequence joins TRBV20-1 and TRBJ2-2; 11 bases agree with TRBD1. This CDR3 is built from 17 residues. The germline gives CDR1 DFQATT, CDR2 SNEGSKA (reference sequence).

There are many counts of this clone. Since a much larger clone is just one base distant, this may be a read error. The sample contains more than one DNA sequence encoding this CDR3. The chain is built from TRBV27 and TRBJ2-2; 7 bases match TRBD2. The CDR3 covers 16 residues. Germline CDR1 and CDR2: MNHEY and SMNVEV (reference sequence). The CDR3 sequence: CASGPRWGGNAGELFF. The CDR3 nucleotides are TGTGCCAGCGGTCCGCGGTGGGGGGGGAACGCCGGGGAGCTGTTTTTC.

This clone is categorized as medium-sized. The J gene is TRBJ1-2, the V gene TRBV3-1; D gene uncertain. The CDR3 spans 11 residues. V lost 8 bases and J lost 8, with 12 bases in between. Germline V gene data show CDR1 as LGHDT and CDR2 as YNNKEL (reference sequence). CDR3 coding DNA: TGTGCCAGCCATTCCCCTCGGGGCTACACCTTC. It specifies CASHSPRGYTF.

The chain joins TRBV5-1 to TRBJ2-7; D is possibly TRBD1 or TRBD2 (5 bases each). Germline V gene data show CDR1 as SGHRS and CDR2 as YFSETQ. The CDR3 loop spans 15 amino acids. V lost 5 bases and J lost 2, with 17 bases in between. The CDR3 region is CASRGDGRAAYEQYF. CDR3 in DNA: TGCGCCAGCAGGGGGGACGGGCGGGCCGCCTACGAGCAGTACTTC.

This clone has at least ten counts. Since a much larger clone is just one base distant, this may be a read error. This sample includes further DNA sequences coding for the same CDR3. The chain carries TRBV6-1 and TRBJ2-3, with 7 bases lining up with TRBD2. This CDR3 has 16 amino acids. The germline V gene has CDR1 MNHNS and CDR2 SASEGT. In nucleotides, the CDR3 is TGCGCCAGCAGATCTACGGGGACTACCCGCACAGATACGCAGTATTTT. Amino acids: CASRSTGTTRTDTQYF.

This clone was seen a few times. A single base separates this from a much larger clone, so it may be a read error. The J gene is TRBJ1-1, the V gene TRBV7-6; D may be TRBD1 (6 bases). The CDR3 is 16 amino acids. Germline CDR1 and CDR2: SGHVS and FNYEAQ. CDR3 amino acids: CASSLGAGQPFADAFF. The DNA of the CDR3 is TGTGCCAGCAGCTTAGGGGCCGGACAGCCTTTCGCTGACGCTTTCTTT.

A word on this clone: This may arise from a read error, as a much more abundant clone is one base away. This rearrangement joins TRBV20-1 to TRBJ2-5; D ambiguous. CDR3 length: 16 residues. The germline V gene has CDR1 DFQATT and CDR2 SNEGSKA (reference sequence). CDR3 bases: TGCAGTGCTAGAGATGCCCCCGCCGGTTATCAAGGGACCCAGTACTTC. It translates to CSARDAPAGYQGTQYF.

The rearrangement joins TRBV12-3 or TRBV12-4 to TRBJ2-2; perhaps TRBD2 as D (6 bases). CDR3 length equals 15 residues. The V gene lost 6 bases and the J gene lost 3 bases, with 14 bases spanning the gap. The DNA of the CDR3 is TGTGCCAGCAGCCTCCGTAGCGGTTACACCGGGGAGCTGTTTTTT. Translating it yields CASSLRSGYTGELFF.

V and J are TRBV6-1 and TRBJ1-1, with TRBD1 matching over 7 bases. With 8 bases clipped from V and 2 bases from J, the junction kept 14 bases outside the gene matches. Germline values: CDR1 MNHNS, CDR2 SASEGT. CDR3 size: 16 residues. DNA for the CDR3: TGTGCCAGCCACTCGGGACAGCGCCTAACTAACACTGAAGCTTTCTTT. It is translated as CASHSGQRLTNTEAFF.

This clone occurred many times. The chain links TRBV14 to TRBJ2-1, with a possible D match to TRBD2 (7 bases). CDR1 SGHDN and CDR2 FVKESK come from the germline V gene. The CDR3 totals 14 residues. Trimming pared 6 bases from V and 8 bases from J, leaving 17 bases between. For the CDR3, the DNA is TGTGCCAGCAGACCGACTGGGGAGGGGGATGAGCAGTTCTTC. Translated: CASRPTGEGDEQFF.

The chain couples TRBV20-1 to TRBJ2-7; 10 bases agree with TRBD2. This CDR3 comprises 14 residues. Looked up from germline, CDR1 is DFQATT and CDR2 is SNEGSKA (reference sequence). The V segment lost 6 bases and the J segment 6 bases; nucleotides outside the gene matches: 11. CDR3: CSASSGRGGLEQYF. The CDR3 bases are TGCAGTGCCTCTAGCGGGAGAGGGGGACTCGAGCAGTACTTC.

This clone was detected only a few times. The rearrangement uses TRBV20-1 and TRBJ2-7; 10 nucleotides align to TRBD2. This CDR3 spans 14 amino acids. Germline V gene data show CDR1 as DFQATT and CDR2 as SNEGSKA (reference sequence). V trimming: 5 bases; J trimming: 2 bases; junction bases outside the gene matches: 6. CDR3 region: CSAQREGRPYEQYF. In DNA, the CDR3 is TGCAGTGCTCAGCGGGAGGGCCGCCCCTACGAGCAGTACTTC.

The chain combines TRBV11-3 with TRBJ1-1; D not certain. Germline V lookup: CDR1 SGHNT, CDR2 YENEEA. The V and J ends lost 0 bases and 2 bases respectively, with 7 bases between them. CDR3 size: 14 residues. DNA for the CDR3: TGTGCCAGCAGCTTAGATGATATAAACACTGAAGCTTTCTTT. Its protein product is CASSLDDINTEAFF.

Only a few counts were recorded for this clone. A junction boundary mismatches the germline segment, possibly from a read error. The chain is built from TRBV12-3 or TRBV12-4 and TRBJ2-7; D gene uncertain. The CDR3 covers 12 residues. This CDR3 reads CASGFLADEQYF. The CDR3 nucleotides read TGTGCCAGCGGTTTTTTGGCCGACGAGCAGTACTTC.

Many counts were recorded for this clone. The chain couples TRBV7-6 to TRBJ2-5; a possible D gene is TRBD1 (6 bases). This CDR3 has 12 residues. Germline assignment: CDR1 SGHVS and CDR2 FNYEAQ. The V end was cut by 5 bases, the J end by 12 bases, with 16 bases between. CDR3 coding DNA: TGTGCCAGCAGCCTGGAAGCCGGGACAAAGTACTTC. This sequence encodes CASSLEAGTKYF.

This clone was found many times. V is TRBV5-5 and J is TRBJ2-3; a possible D gene is TRBD1 (6 bases). The CDR3 is 13 residues long. Germline lookup yields CDR1 SGHKS and CDR2 YYEKEE (reference sequence). Trimming left V 4 bases short and J 8 bases short, with 14 bases between. CDR3 residues: CASSRDRPGTQYF. The CDR3, as DNA: TGTGCCAGCAGCCGTGACAGGCCAGGTACGCAGTATTTT.

In its sample, this clone was seen a few times. CDR3 amino acids: CASSGTSPEQYF. The CDR3 coding sequence is TGTGCCAGCAGCGGGACTAGTCCCGAGCAGTACTTC. The V gene is TRBV9, the J gene TRBJ2-7, with 7 bases lining up with TRBD2. The length of the CDR3 is 12 residues. V lost 3 bases, J lost 6 bases, and 3 bases stayed unmatched. Looked up from germline, CDR1 is SGDLS and CDR2 is YYNGEE.

There are many counts of this clone. The chain is built from TRBV11-2 and TRBJ2-6, with 9 bases that match TRBD1. Per germline, CDR1 SGHAT and CDR2 FQNNGV. CDR3 length: 16 amino acids. Germline trimming cut 5 bases from V and 4 bases from J; bases unmatched to any gene: 6. The CDR3 reads CASSIQGARGANVLTF. The DNA of the CDR3 is TGTGCCAGCAGCATACAGGGGGCGAGAGGGGCCAACGTCCTGACTTTC.

In its sample, this clone was seen many times. The chain recombines TRBV4-1 with TRBJ1-3; D remains unclear. The length of the CDR3 is 17 residues. CDR1 MGHRA and CDR2 YSYEKL come from the germline V gene. Trimming took off 3 bases at V and 0 bases at J, with 15 bases between the two ends. This CDR3 reads CASSQGQWAGSGNTIYF. The CDR3 bases are TGCGCCAGCAGCCAGGGCCAATGGGCAGGCTCTGGAAACACCATATATTTT.

The chain uses TRBV6-1 and TRBJ2-7; 7 bases line up with TRBD2. The CDR3 totals 14 residues. The germline gives CDR1 MNHNS, CDR2 SASEGT. The V gene end was trimmed by 6 bases and the J gene end by 3 bases; junction bases not matched to a gene: 8. CDR3 region: CASSHTSDHYEQYF. DNA for the CDR3: TGTGCCAGCAGCCATACTAGCGACCACTACGAGCAGTACTTC.

This clone has a handful of counts. The V call is TRBV2, the J call TRBJ2-1, with D hard to call. The length of the CDR3 is 13 residues. CDR1 and CDR2 from the germline V gene are SNHLY and FYNNEI. Trimming removed 0 bases from V and 6 bases from J, with 6 bases in between. CDR3 sequence: CASSEAPANEQFF. CDR3 nucleotides: TGTGCCAGCAGTGAAGCCCCAGCCAATGAGCAGTTCTTC.

There are a few counts of this clone. This CDR3 is CASSQEGLADSYEQYF. The CDR3 region has the DNA TGTGCCAGCAGCCAAGAGGGACTAGCGGACTCCTACGAGCAGTACTTC. V and J are TRBV4-2 and TRBJ2-7, with 11 bases aligning to TRBD2. Trimming took 0 bases from V and 0 from J; bases not matched to a gene: 1. Germline V lookup: CDR1 LGHNA, CDR2 YNFKEQ. This CDR3 has 16 amino acids.

The J gene is TRBJ2-5, the V gene TRBV27; D not certain. With 2 bases removed from V and 4 bases from J, the gap between germline ends came to 14 bases. Germline CDR1 and CDR2: MNHEY and SMNVEV (reference sequence). This CDR3 region has 15 residues. The CDR3 loop reads CASSLNLMLGETQYF. For the CDR3, the DNA is TGTGCCAGCAGTTTAAATCTCATGCTGGGAGAGACCCAGTACTTC.

There are many counts of this clone. This may stem from a read error, because a much larger clone lies one nucleotide away. The CDR3 loop is CAWSGQGRGEKLFF. CDR3 DNA: TGTGCCTGGAGTGGACAGGGGCGGGGTGAAAAACTGTTTTTT. The rearrangement uses TRBV30 and TRBJ1-4; 8 nucleotides align to TRBD1. Per the germline V gene, CDR1 is GTSNPN and CDR2 is SVGIG (reference sequence). The CDR3 runs to 14 residues. Trimming took 1 base from V and 7 from J; bases not matched to a gene: 5.

This rearrangement joins TRBV2 to TRBJ2-5, with D possibly being TRBD1 (5 bases). In germline, CDR1 is SNHLY, CDR2 FYNNEI. V lost 4 bases to trimming and J lost 1 base, with 13 bases between them. The CDR3 runs to 15 residues. CDR3 coding DNA: TGTGCCAGCAGTGGGGGCCCTCTACCCCAAGAGACCCAGTACTTC. This encodes CASSGGPLPQETQYF.

There are many counts of this clone. This chain connects TRBV6-1 to TRBJ2-6; TRBD2 might be the D (5 bases). The V and J ends lost 7 bases and 0 bases respectively, with 10 bases between them. Germline CDR1 reads MNHNS; CDR2 reads SASEGT. The CDR3 contains 15 residues. CDR3 nucleotides: TGTGCCAGCAAGGAGGCGATCTCTGGGGCCAACGTCCTGACTTTC. Its protein product is CASKEAISGANVLTF.

This clone came up once. The rearrangement joins TRBV7-6 to TRBJ2-2, with a tentative D call TRBD1 (6 bases). V lost 3 bases, J lost 6 bases, and 14 bases lay in between. Germline V CDR1 and CDR2: SGHVS, FNYEAQ. The CDR3 extends over 15 amino acids. The CDR3 is CASSFGDIISGELFF. CDR3 bases: TGTGCCAGCAGCTTTGGGGACATTATTTCCGGGGAGCTGTTTTTT.